This is a list of T cell receptor beta chains from one sample in a study of blood T cell repertoires in COVID-19. The assay was immunoSEQ multiplex PCR, and TCRdb's table has in-frame clones only and misses some. Found here are roughly 170,000 clones, 74% of them singletons; the top ten hold about 3%. Sequencing was carried out using peripheral blood. These receptor sequences come from a woman aged 80 or older with acute or convalescent COVID-19. CDR3s include the opening cysteine and the closing phenylalanine or tryptophan. The D gene is left open where the match is weak.

TRBD2	TRBV20-1	TRBJ2-1	CSASTGTSGRGNNEQFF
NA	TRBV12-2	TRBJ2-7	CASRLVRTSRRYEQYF
NA	TRBV24-1	TRBJ2-2	CATQGLTGELFF
NA	TRBV2	TRBJ2-1	CASSEDSSYNEQFF
NA	TRBV11-3	TRBJ2-2	CASTNAENTGELFF
TRBD1	TRBV27	TRBJ2-2	CASSPAVGWAGGLSGELFF
TRBD1	TRBV5-4	TRBJ1-2	CASSWETGVGGYTF
NA	TRBV28	TRBJ2-7	CASTRRHDYEQYF
TRBD1	TRBV28	TRBJ2-5	CASSPGQGKETQYF
NA	TRBV2	TRBJ1-2	CASSLEGQLFYGYTF
NA	TRBV7-9	TRBJ2-7	CASSPSGRGHEQYF
NA	TRBV28	TRBJ1-5	CASSLPQSSNQPQHF
TRBD2	TRBV24-1	TRBJ2-3	CATSSTAGFTDTQYF
NA	TRBV7-8	TRBJ2-1	CASRNNAGPSSYNEQFF